This passage covers 25 T cell receptor beta chains from one sample sequenced in a study of T cells in women clearing cervical HPV infection (dated by TCRdb to 2017 to 2018). Receptor libraries were prepared by the immunoSEQ multiplex PCR assay. The table comes from immuneACCESS by way of TCRdb, which keeps in-frame sequences with V and J called. Part of the clones is missing from these tables; in studies checked, under half for an unresolved V gene and the rest for unknown reasons. The table of this sample itemizes about 39,000 clones. The top ten clonotypes cover approximately 6.4% of the sample. The specimen sequenced was blood buffy coat. These receptors all come from a woman between 18 and 69 years old with a cervical HPV16 infection that either progressed to CIN3+ or cleared (not recorded which).

Concerning this clone itself: The CDR3 end falls 3 residues outside the read, so it is completed with the germline J gene. This chain joins TRBV7-2 and TRBJ1-2; D is uncertain. The V gene's germline CDR1 is SGHTA and CDR2 FQGNSA. This CDR3 is 11 amino acids long. The part of the CDR3 DNA that was read is TGTGCCAGCAGCGCTTACAATGAC. Residues: CASSAYND. The CDR3 in full is CASSAYNDYTF.

Note on this clone: The read is 3 residues too short to cover the CDR3 end, so that end is filled in from the germline J gene. The chain couples TRBV18 to TRBJ2-3; 7 nucleotides align to TRBD1. The CDR3 is made up of 13 amino acids. Germline loops: CDR1 KGHSH, CDR2 LQKENI. The CDR3 region is CASSPNRGETQYF. The CDR3 bases that were read are TGTGCCAGCTCACCGAACAGGGGAGAGACG. Using reference TRBV18 and TRBJ2-3 for the parts outside the CDR3, the full variable domain is NAGVMQNPRHLVRRRGQEARLRCSPMKGHSHVYWYRQLPEEGLKFMVYLQKENIIDESGMPKERFSAEFPKEGPSILRIQQVVRGDSAAYFCASSPNRGETQYFGPGTRLTVL.

The covered CDR3 bases are TGTGCCAGCAGCTTAAGGGACACGAACAATGAG. This encodes CASSLRDTNNE. The full-length CDR3 reads as CASSLRDTNNEQFF. The chain combines TRBV7-9 with TRBJ2-1; TRBD1 is a possible D gene (6 bases). The CDR3 end is not reached by the read, which stops 3 residues before it; the germline J gene fills it in. The length of the CDR3 is 14 residues. Looked up from germline, CDR1 is SEHNR and CDR2 is FQNEAQ (reference sequence). V was trimmed by 2 bases and J by 5 bases, leaving 10 bases between them.

Regarding this clone: The read terminates 3 residues ahead of where the CDR3 ends, so the germline J gene completes it. The V gene is TRBV30, the J gene TRBJ2-3, with D maybe TRBD2 (6 bases). There are 13 residues in the CDR3. Germline CDR1 GTSNPN, CDR2 SVGIG (reference sequence). Partial CDR3 DNA: TGTGCCTGGAGCGGGGGAGAAGGTCAGCCG. Protein sequence: CAWSGGEGQP. The whole CDR3 sequence reads CAWSGGEGQPQYF.

Partial CDR3 DNA: TGTGCCAGTAGTATAACCCTGCGTTCACCA. This translates into CASSITLRSP. The complete CDR3 protein is CASSITLRSPLFF. The V and J genes are TRBV19 and TRBJ1-4; D gene uncertain. The observed sequence ends 3 residues before the CDR3 terminus, with the missing tail filled in from the germline J gene. Germline V CDR1 and CDR2: LNHDA, SQIVND (reference sequence). This CDR3 is built from 13 residues.

A remark on this clone: The read is 3 residues too short to cover the CDR3 end, so that end is filled in from the germline J gene. The J gene is TRBJ1-6, the V gene TRBV7-6; 7 positions match TRBD1. V dropped 2 bases and J dropped 7; count of bases not matched to a gene: 5. CDR1 SGHVS and CDR2 FNYEAQ come from the germline V gene. The CDR3 covers 15 residues. The CDR3: CASSLWGRGNSPLHF. The sequenced CDR3 bases are TGTGCCAGCAGCTTATGGGGCAGGGGGAATTCACCC.

As for this clone: The read halts 3 residues ahead of the CDR3 end, with the missing end drawn from the germline J gene. The chain links TRBV5-4 to TRBJ2-7; the D gene is possibly TRBD1 (6 bases). V was cut by 5 bases and J by 5 bases, with 17 bases left in between. Germline CDR1 reads SGHNT; CDR2 reads YYREEE (reference sequence). The CDR3 extends over 14 amino acids. The CDR3 spells CASRAQGSLDEQYF. CDR3 DNA (partial): TGTGCCAGCAGAGCTCAGGGGTCGTTAGACGAG.

Details on this clone: With the read ending 3 residues before the CDR3 end, the germline J gene is used to fill in that end. The V gene is TRBV7-2, the J gene TRBJ1-1; D is possibly TRBD1 (5 bases). The CDR3 is 13 residues long. Germline V lookup: CDR1 SGHTA, CDR2 FQGNSA. The sequenced CDR3 bases are TGTGCCAGCAGCTTAAGGGTCCAGGGTCAA. Amino acid sequence: CASSLRVQGQ. The full CDR3 sequence reads CASSLRVQGQAFF.

As concerns this clone: The CDR3 is cut off 3 residues early in the read; its end comes from the germline J gene. The chain couples TRBV19 to TRBJ2-7; 9 positions agree with TRBD1. The CDR3 is made up of 17 amino acids. Per the germline V gene, CDR1 is LNHDA and CDR2 is SQIVND (reference sequence). V lost 5 bases and J lost 2; bases outside the gene matches: 13. The sequenced CDR3 bases are TGTGCCAGTAGTTCCGGGACGACAGGGGGGGATGCCTACGAG. It specifies CASSSGTTGGDAYE. The full CDR3 is CASSSGTTGGDAYEQYF.

A remark on this clone: Sequencing ends 3 residues short of the CDR3 end; the germline J gene provides the rest. The J gene is TRBJ1-1, the V gene TRBV29-1; D remains ambiguous. This CDR3 spans 14 amino acids. The germline gives CDR1 SQVTM, CDR2 ANQGSEA. V lost 2 bases and J 3 bases, leaving 13 bases between the germline ends. Here the CDR3 reads CSVEPSTTDTEAFF. The CDR3 bases that were read are TGCAGCGTTGAACCTAGCACTACGGACACTGAA. Looking up the rest from reference TRBV29-1 and TRBJ1-1 gives the full variable domain: SAVISQKPSRDICQRGTSLTIQCQVDSQVTMMFWYRQQPGQSLTLIATANQGSEATYESGFVIDKFPISRPNLTFSTLTVSNMSPEDSSIYLCSVEPSTTDTEAFFGQGTRLTVV.

CDR3 loop: CASSLSGRDQETQYF. The part of the CDR3 DNA that was read is TGCGCCAGCAGCTTGTCTGGCAGGGACCAAGAGACC. The chain has TRBV5-1 and TRBJ2-5, with D possibly matching TRBD1 (5 bases). The read falls 3 residues short of the CDR3 end, and the missing part is taken from the germline J gene. V was pared by 1 base and J by 0 bases, with 10 bases between. CDR3 length: 15 residues. Germline V gives CDR1 SGHRS, CDR2 YFSETQ.

With regard to this clone: The read stops 3 residues short of the end of the CDR3; the missing end is completed from the germline J gene. The chain is built from TRBV7-3 and TRBJ1-2; 8 nucleotides align to TRBD1. The CDR3 has 17 amino acids. Germline V lookup: CDR1 SGHTA, CDR2 FQGTGA. Incomplete CDR3 DNA: TGTGCCAGCAGCCCCCACTCAACCGGGACAGGAATAGATACC. This codes for CASSPHSTGTGIDT. In full, the CDR3 is CASSPHSTGTGIDTYTF.

Note on this clone: The read is 3 residues too short to cover the CDR3 end, so that end is filled in from the germline J gene. This rearrangement joins TRBV6-2 or TRBV6-3 to TRBJ2-5, with 9 nucleotides matching TRBD2. The junction had 6 bases not matched to a gene; V was cut back by 6 bases and J by 4 bases. From germline, CDR1 is MNHEY and CDR2 SVGEGT. The CDR3 is 14 residues long. CDR3 residues: CASRPTSGRETQYF. The sequenced CDR3 bases are TGTGCCAGCAGGCCGACTAGCGGACGAGAGACC.

On this clone itself: The read is 3 residues too short to cover the CDR3 end, so that end is filled in from the germline J gene. The chain employs TRBV5-1 and TRBJ2-2, with 9 bases that match TRBD1. The CDR3 is 16 amino acids. V dropped 4 bases and J dropped 0; count of bases not matched to a gene: 4. CDR1 is SGHRS and CDR2 is YFSETQ in the germline V gene. The CDR3 region is CASSLRTGANTGELFF. Incomplete CDR3 DNA: TGCGCCAGCAGCCTACGGACAGGGGCGAACACCGGGGAG.

With respect to this clone: The read terminates 3 residues before the CDR3 end, so the remaining end is supplied by the germline J gene. This chain joins TRBV12-5 and TRBJ2-2; D is undetermined. The CDR3 contains 14 residues. Germline assignment: CDR1 LGHNT and CDR2 FRNRAP. Trimming cost V 5 bases and J 6 bases, with 13 bases left between them. The CDR3 sequence is CASGLRRYPGELFF. The sequenced part of the CDR3 DNA is TGTGCTAGTGGTCTACGTCGCTACCCCGGGGAG.

A remark on this clone: With the read ending 3 residues before the CDR3 end, the germline J gene is used to fill in that end. This chain joins TRBV10-3 and TRBJ2-1; weak D call: TRBD1 (6 bases). This CDR3 spans 13 amino acids. The germline V gene encodes CDR1 ENHRY and CDR2 SYGVKD. V lost 4 bases to trimming and J lost 7 bases, with 11 bases between them. This chain's CDR3 is CAISGRTENEQFF. The covered CDR3 bases are TGTGCCATCAGTGGCCGGACAGAAAATGAG.

Note on this clone: Coverage ceases 3 residues before the CDR3 finishes, and the germline J gene fills in the end. The gene calls are TRBV20-1 and TRBJ1-5; D not certain. The CDR3 loop spans 12 amino acids. The germline V and J ends were trimmed by 6 bases and 8 bases, with 14 bases remaining between them. Germline CDR1 is DFQATT and CDR2 is SNEGSKA (reference sequence). The CDR3 here is CSAHRLSEPQHF. CDR3 DNA (partial): TGCAGTGCCCACAGACTATCCGAGCCC.

This clone is labeled medium-sized based on frequency. The read halts 3 residues ahead of the CDR3 end, with the missing end drawn from the germline J gene. This chain joins TRBV2 and TRBJ2-1, with D possibly being TRBD2 (5 bases). From germline, CDR1 is SNHLY and CDR2 FYNNEI. Trimming cost V 1 base and J 6 bases, with 19 bases left between them. This CDR3 is built from 17 residues. The covered CDR3 bases are TGTGCCAGCAGTGAAGGATTGGGTCCTAGCTTATTCAATGAG. It translates to CASSEGLGPSLFNE. From start to end, the CDR3 is CASSEGLGPSLFNEQFF.

Concerning this clone itself: Coverage ceases 3 residues before the CDR3 finishes, and the germline J gene fills in the end. The chain uses TRBV20-1 and TRBJ2-7, with 11 bases fitting TRBD2. The V segment lost 8 bases and the J segment 5 bases; nucleotides outside the gene matches: 5. Germline V gene lookup returns CDR1 DFQATT and CDR2 SNEGSKA (reference sequence). There are 12 residues in the CDR3. Here the CDR3 reads CSRTSGSNEQYF. The CDR3 bases that were read are TGCAGTCGCACTAGCGGGAGTAACGAG.

Comments on this clone: Sequencing ends 3 residues short of the CDR3 end; the germline J gene provides the rest. This chain links TRBV6-1 with TRBJ1-5; possible D gene TRBD1, 6 bases. V lost 2 bases and J lost 1, with 12 bases in between. Germline lookup yields CDR1 MNHNS and CDR2 SASEGT. The CDR3 is 16 amino acids. CDR3 residues: CASSERLRGSNQPQHF. CDR3 DNA (partial): TGTGCCAGCAGTGAACGGCTGAGGGGGAGCAATCAGCCC.

In the case of this clone: The read terminates 3 residues before the CDR3 end, so the remaining end is supplied by the germline J gene. The V and J genes are TRBV5-1 and TRBJ1-1; TRBD1 aligns across 9 bases. Trimming took 3 bases from V and 4 from J; bases not matched to a gene: 7. CDR3 size: 15 residues. Germline V gene data show CDR1 as SGHRS and CDR2 as YFSETQ. CDR3 DNA, as far as it was read: TGCGCCAGCAGCTCGGGACAGGGTCTGGGCACTGAA. Translation gives CASSSGQGLGTE. The full CDR3 sequence reads CASSSGQGLGTEAFF.

Note on this clone: One end of the junction fails to match germline, which may point to a read error. The sequenced fragment ends 3 residues before the CDR3 boundary, so the rest is inferred from the germline J gene. Other DNA sequences in the sample encode the same CDR3. The chain has TRBV30 and TRBJ1-3, with 7 positions matching TRBD1. Germline V gene sequence: CDR1 GTSNPN, CDR2 SVGIG (reference sequence). The CDR3 is 15 amino acids. CDR3 protein: CAWSLGGGSGNTIYF. CDR3 bases read: TGTGCCTGGAGTTTGGGAGGGGGCTCTGGAAACACG. Variable domain in full (rest from reference TRBV30 and TRBJ1-3): SQTIHQWPATLVQPVGSPLSLECTVEGTSNPNLYWYRQAAGRGLQLLFYSVGIGQISSEVPQNLSASRPQDRQFILSSKKLLLSDSGFYLCAWSLGGGSGNTIYFGEGSWLTVV.

On this clone: The DNA ends 3 residues before the CDR3 does, and the rest of the CDR3 is filled in from the germline J gene. The V and J genes are TRBV19 and TRBJ2-3, with D perhaps TRBD1 (6 bases). V lost 7 bases, J lost 3 bases, and 14 bases lay in between. The CDR3 consists of 14 residues. CDR1 and CDR2 from the germline V gene are LNHDA and SQIVND (reference sequence). CDR3 bases read: TGTGCCAGTACGGCTAGGGGGAGAACAGATACG. It is translated as CASTARGRTDT. The full CDR3 protein is CASTARGRTDTQYF.

Note on this clone: The read gets to within 3 residues of the CDR3 end, and the germline J gene fills in the rest. This rearrangement joins TRBV2 to TRBJ2-3; 9 bases are shared with TRBD1. The J segment lost 0 bases and the V segment lost 3 bases, leaving 13 bases of the junction unmatched. Germline V lookup: CDR1 SNHLY, CDR2 FYNNEI. There are 19 residues in the CDR3. CDR3 sequence reads: CASSDLGGQGGMSTDTQYF. The part of the CDR3 DNA that was read is TGTGCCAGCAGTGACCTAGGGGGACAGGGAGGTATGAGCACAGATACG.

A word on this clone: The read ends 3 residues before the CDR3 terminus; that terminus is restored from the germline J gene. This rearrangement joins TRBV11-3 to TRBJ1-6; D gene uncertain. From germline, CDR1 is SGHNT and CDR2 YENEEA. Trimming cost V 0 bases and J 10 bases, with 7 bases left between them. The CDR3 contains 13 residues. CDR3 DNA (partial): TGTGCCAGCAGCTTAGATCAGGTATCACCC. Translation: CASSLDQVSP. The complete CDR3 reads CASSLDQVSPLHF.